One and the same sample provided the 5 T cell receptor beta chains below, sequenced in a study of CD4 T cells in relation to SARS-CoV-2 and coronaviruses. Before the COVID-19 pandemic, during about 2011-2019, CD4+ T cells were taken from unexposed donors. The repertoire was sequenced with immunoSEQ multiplex PCR; TCRdb's copy has only in-frame clones and lacks some. The repertoire holds 55,000 to 75,000 clones, over 70% seen once, with 1.6% in the top ten. The sequenced sample consisted of memory CD4+ T cells from PBMCs. The receptors here all came from a human donor in good health.

This chain joins TRBV5-4 and TRBJ1-4; TRBD1 aligns across 8 bases. Germline V gene data show CDR1 as SGHNT and CDR2 as YYREEE (reference sequence). This CDR3 is 15 amino acids long. V gave up 0 bases and J gave up 3 bases; unmatched junction bases: 1. CDR3 bases: TGTGCCAGCAGCTTGGGACAGGGGTCTAATGAAAAACTGTTTTTT. Protein product: CASSLGQGSNEKLFF.

The chain employs TRBV24-1 and TRBJ2-7; TRBD2 agrees at 10 bases. With 3 bases clipped from V and 0 bases from J, the junction kept 10 bases outside the gene matches. The germline V gene has CDR1 KGHDR and CDR2 SFDVKD. This CDR3 contains 18 residues. CDR3 in DNA: TGTGCCACCAGTGATCCCGGACTAGCGGACAAGTTCTCCTACGAGCAGTACTTC. It codes for CATSDPGLADKFSYEQYF.

Written as DNA, the CDR3 is TGCGCCAGCAGTCATAGCGGGGAGGGGGTGGATGAGCAGTTCTTC. Its protein is CASSHSGEGVDEQFF. The rearrangement links TRBV5-1 to TRBJ2-1; TRBD2 aligns across 8 bases. With V trimmed by 5 bases and J by 8 bases, 12 bases remained unmatched. Germline V gene sequence: CDR1 SGHRS, CDR2 YFSETQ. The CDR3 covers 15 residues.

This chain links TRBV19 with TRBJ2-2; no clear D gene. V was cut by 8 bases and J by 4 bases, with 5 bases left in between. There are 11 residues in the CDR3. CDR1 and CDR2 (germline): LNHDA, SQIVND (reference sequence). The CDR3, as DNA: TGTGCCAGTGGTCGCACCGGGGAGCTGTTTTTT. It yields the protein CASGRTGELFF.

The rearrangement joins TRBV7-9 to TRBJ2-7, with 9 nucleotides matching TRBD1. Per germline, CDR1 SEHNR and CDR2 FQNEAQ (reference sequence). The J segment lost 4 bases and the V segment lost 2 bases, leaving 6 bases of the junction unmatched. This CDR3 has 15 amino acids. The CDR3 spells CASSLTGQGIYEQYF. The DNA of the CDR3 is TGTGCCAGCAGCTTAACGGGACAGGGTATTTACGAGCAGTACTTC.